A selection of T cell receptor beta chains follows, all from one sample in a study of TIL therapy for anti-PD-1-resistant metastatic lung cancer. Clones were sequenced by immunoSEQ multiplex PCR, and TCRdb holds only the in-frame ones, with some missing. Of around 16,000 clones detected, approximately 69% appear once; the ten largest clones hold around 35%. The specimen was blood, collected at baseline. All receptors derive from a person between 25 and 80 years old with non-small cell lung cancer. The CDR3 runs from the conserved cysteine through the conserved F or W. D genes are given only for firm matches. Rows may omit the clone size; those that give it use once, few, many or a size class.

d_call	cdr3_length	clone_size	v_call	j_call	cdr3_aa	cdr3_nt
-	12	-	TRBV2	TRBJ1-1	CASSDTNTEAFF	TGTGCCAGCAGTGACACGAACACTGAAGCTTTCTTT
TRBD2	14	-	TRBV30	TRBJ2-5	CAWRVAGVRETQYF	TGTGCCTGGAGGGTAGCGGGAGTTCGAGAGACCCAGTACTTC
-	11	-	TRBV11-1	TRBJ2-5	CASSLRETQYF	TGTGCCAGCAGCTTAAGGGAGACCCAGTACTTC
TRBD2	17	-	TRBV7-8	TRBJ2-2	CASSLPKRGADTGELFF	TGTGCCAGCAGCTTACCAAAGCGGGGGGCAGACACCGGGGAGCTGTTTTTT
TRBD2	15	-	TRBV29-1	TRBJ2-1	CSATIAGSRHNEQFF	TGCAGCGCTACCATAGCGGGATCGCGCCACAATGAGCAGTTCTTC
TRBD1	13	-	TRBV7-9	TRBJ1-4	CASSLGTGSKLFF	TGTGCCAGCAGCTTAGGGACAGGGTCAAAACTGTTTTTT
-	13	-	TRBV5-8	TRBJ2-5	CASRARSRETQYF	TGTGCCAGCAGGGCGAGAAGCAGGGAGACCCAGTACTTC
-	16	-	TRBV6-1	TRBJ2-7	CASSVTTDPLSYEQYF	TGTGCCAGCAGTGTTACGACAGACCCTCTGTCCTACGAGCAGTACTTC
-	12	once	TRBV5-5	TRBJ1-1	CASSSDKAEAFF	TGTGCCAGCAGCTCGGACAAGGCTGAAGCTTTCTTT
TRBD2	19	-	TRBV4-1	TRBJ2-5	CASSQPAGLAGGIQETQYF	TGCGCCAGCAGCCAACCCGCCGGACTAGCGGGAGGGATCCAAGAGACCCAGTACTTC
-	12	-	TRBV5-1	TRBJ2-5	CASSRDQETQYF	TGCGCCAGCAGCAGGGACCAAGAGACCCAGTACTTC
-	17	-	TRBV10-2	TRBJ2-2	CASSVRDAISNTGELFF	TGCGCCAGCAGTGTTCGGGACGCGATATCGAACACCGGGGAGCTGTTTTTT
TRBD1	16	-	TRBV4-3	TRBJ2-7	CASSQAVGQGDYEQYF	TGCGCCAGCAGCCAAGCAGTAGGGCAGGGGGATTACGAGCAGTACTTC
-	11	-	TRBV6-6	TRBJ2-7	CATRYGYEQYF	TGTGCCACCAGATACGGCTACGAGCAGTACTTC
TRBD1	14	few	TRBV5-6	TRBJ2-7	CASSIGTGGYEQYF	TGTGCCAGCAGCATAGGGACAGGGGGCTACGAGCAGTACTTC
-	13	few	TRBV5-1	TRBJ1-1	CASSLAGQLEAFF	TGCGCCAGCAGCTTGGCCGGACAATTAGAAGCTTTCTTT
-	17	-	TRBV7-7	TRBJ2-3	CASSLRGSRLSTDTQYF	TGTGCCAGCAGCTTAAGAGGATCCCGACTCAGCACAGATACGCAGTATTTT
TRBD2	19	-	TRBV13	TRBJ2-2	CASSLGRSSGGSRTGELFF	TGTGCCAGCAGCTTAGGCAGGAGCAGCGGGGGGTCCAGGACCGGGGAGCTGTTTTTT
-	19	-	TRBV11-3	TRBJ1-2	CASSPWAATNIKHNYGYTF	TGTGCCAGCAGCCCTTGGGCAGCAACTAATATCAAACACAACTATGGCTACACCTTC
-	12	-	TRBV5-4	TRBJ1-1	CASSLTGGEAFF	TGTGCCAGCAGCCTCACGGGGGGAGAAGCTTTCTTT
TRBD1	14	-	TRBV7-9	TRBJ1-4	CASSTDRDYEKLFF	TGTGCCAGCAGCACTGACAGGGATTATGAAAAACTGTTTTTT
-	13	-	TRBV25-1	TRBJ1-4	CASSEYIDEKLFF	TGTGCCAGCAGTGAATATATCGATGAAAAACTGTTTTTT
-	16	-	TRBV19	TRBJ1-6	CASSQIGPFSGSPLHF	TGTGCCAGTAGTCAGATCGGACCCTTTAGTGGTTCACCCCTCCACTTT
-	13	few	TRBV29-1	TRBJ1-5	CSVLGRDGQPQHF	TGCAGCGTCCTTGGCCGGGACGGTCAGCCCCAGCATTTT
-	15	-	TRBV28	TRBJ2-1	CASSNTLSSYNEQFF	TGTGCCAGCAGTAACACACTGAGCTCCTACAATGAGCAGTTCTTC
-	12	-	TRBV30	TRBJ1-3	CAWSPGGTTIYF	TGTGCCTGGAGTCCCGGGGGGACCACCATATATTTT
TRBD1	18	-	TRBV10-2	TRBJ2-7	CASSVPNHGDRSSYEQYF	TGCGCCAGCAGTGTGCCTAACCACGGGGACAGGTCTTCCTACGAGCAGTACTTC
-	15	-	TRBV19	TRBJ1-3	CASSANRDSGNTIYF	TGTGCCAGTAGTGCAAACAGAGACTCTGGAAACACCATATATTTT
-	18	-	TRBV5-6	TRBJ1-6	CASSPGFGQSSYNSPLHF	TGTGCCAGCAGCCCGGGTTTTGGACAGAGCTCCTATAATTCACCCCTCCACTTT